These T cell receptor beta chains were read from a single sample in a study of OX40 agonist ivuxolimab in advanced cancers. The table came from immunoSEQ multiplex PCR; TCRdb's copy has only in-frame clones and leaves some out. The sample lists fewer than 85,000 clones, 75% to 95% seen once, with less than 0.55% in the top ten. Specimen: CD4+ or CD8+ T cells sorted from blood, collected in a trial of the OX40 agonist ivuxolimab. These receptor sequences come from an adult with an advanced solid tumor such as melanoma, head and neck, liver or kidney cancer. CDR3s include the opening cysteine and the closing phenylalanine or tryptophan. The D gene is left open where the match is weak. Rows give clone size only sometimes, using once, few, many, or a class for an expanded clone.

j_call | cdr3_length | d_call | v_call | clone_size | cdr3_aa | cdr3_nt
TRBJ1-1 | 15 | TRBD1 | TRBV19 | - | CASSGSQGVGTEAFF | TGTGCCAGTAGTGGATCACAGGGGGTAGGCACTGAAGCTTTCTTT
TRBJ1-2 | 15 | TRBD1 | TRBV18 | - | CASSPGQGALYGYTF | TGTGCCAGCTCACCCGGACAGGGGGCCCTCTATGGCTACACCTTC
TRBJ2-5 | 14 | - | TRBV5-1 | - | CASSLPEGSETQYF | TGCGCCAGCAGCTTGCCCGAGGGCTCAGAGACCCAGTACTTC
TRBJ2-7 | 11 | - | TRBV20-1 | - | CSVSGQGEQYF | TGCAGTGTATCGGGTCAGGGCGAGCAGTACTTC
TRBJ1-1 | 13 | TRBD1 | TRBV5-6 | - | CASSLLTGTEAFF | TGTGCCAGCAGCCTACTGACAGGGACTGAAGCTTTCTTT
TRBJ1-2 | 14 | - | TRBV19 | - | CASSIEPGTGGYTF | TGTGCCAGTAGTATAGAGCCGGGTACAGGTGGCTACACCTTC
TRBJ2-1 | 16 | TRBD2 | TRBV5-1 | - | CASSLASGSPSNEQFF | TGCGCCAGCAGCTTGGCTAGCGGGAGTCCGAGCAATGAGCAGTTCTTC
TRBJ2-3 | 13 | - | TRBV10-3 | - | CAINERNTDTQYF | TGTGCCATCAACGAGCGGAACACAGATACGCAGTATTTT
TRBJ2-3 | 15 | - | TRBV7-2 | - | CASSLVAGATDTQYF | TGTGCCAGCAGCTTAGTAGCAGGGGCGACAGATACGCAGTATTTT
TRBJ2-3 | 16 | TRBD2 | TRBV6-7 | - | CASSPLSGGPTDTQYF | TGTGCCAGCAGTCCCCTGTCGGGGGGGCCGACAGATACGCAGTATTTT
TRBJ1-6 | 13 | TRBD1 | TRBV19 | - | CASSDRDDSPLHF | TGTGCCAGTAGTGACAGGGACGACTCACCCCTCCACTTT
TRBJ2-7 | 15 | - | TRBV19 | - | CASSIMPGSSYEQYF | TGTGCCAGTAGTATAATGCCAGGGAGCTCCTACGAGCAGTACTTC
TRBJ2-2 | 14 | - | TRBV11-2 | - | CASSLYSDTGELFF | TGTGCCAGCAGCTTATATTCGGACACCGGGGAGCTGTTTTTT
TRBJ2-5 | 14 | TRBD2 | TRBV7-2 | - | CASSFSGGQETQYF | TGTGCCAGCAGCTTTAGCGGGGGACAAGAGACCCAGTACTTC
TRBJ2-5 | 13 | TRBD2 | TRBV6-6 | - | CASSYWGGETQYF | TGTGCCAGCAGTTACTGGGGGGGGGAGACCCAGTACTTC
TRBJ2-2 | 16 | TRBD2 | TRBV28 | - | CASSPPGGLGTGELFF | TGTGCCAGCAGTCCCCCGGGGGGGTTGGGGACCGGGGAGCTGTTTTTT
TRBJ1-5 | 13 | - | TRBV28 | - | CASSSDLGQPQHF | TGTGCCAGCAGTTCGGACCTGGGGCAGCCCCAGCATTTT
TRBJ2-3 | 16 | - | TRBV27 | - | CASSRTSGPYTDTQYF | TGTGCCAGCAGCCGAACCAGCGGGCCCTACACAGATACGCAGTATTTT
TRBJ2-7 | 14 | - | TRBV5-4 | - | CASSFTGSIHEQYF | TGTGCCAGCAGCTTTACCGGGAGTATCCACGAGCAGTACTTC
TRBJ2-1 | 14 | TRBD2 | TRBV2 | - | CASSVTSGSNEQFF | TGTGCCAGCAGTGTTACTAGCGGGAGCAATGAGCAGTTCTTC
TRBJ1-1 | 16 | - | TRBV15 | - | CATSNERRLINTEAFF | TGTGCCACCAGCAACGAACGGCGACTGATCAACACTGAAGCTTTCTTT
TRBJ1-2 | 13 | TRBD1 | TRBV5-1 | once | CASSRGQSYGYTF | TGCGCCAGCAGCCGGGGACAGTCCTATGGCTACACCTTC
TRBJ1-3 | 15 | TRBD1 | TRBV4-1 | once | CASSPQGDDGNTIYF | TGCGCCAGCAGCCCACAGGGGGACGATGGAAACACCATATATTTT
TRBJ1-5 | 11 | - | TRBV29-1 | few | CSVGLDQPQHF | TGCAGCGTCGGGCTAGATCAGCCCCAGCATTTT
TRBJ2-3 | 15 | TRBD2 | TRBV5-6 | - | CASDDSGSGTDTQYF | TGTGCCAGCGATGATAGCGGGAGTGGAACAGATACGCAGTATTTT
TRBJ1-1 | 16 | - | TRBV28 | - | CASSFQVAVGYTEAFF | TGTGCCAGCAGTTTCCAGGTAGCGGTCGGGTACACTGAAGCTTTCTTT
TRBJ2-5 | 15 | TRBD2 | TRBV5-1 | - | CASSLGGTSGETQYF | TGCGCCAGCAGCTTGGGAGGGACTAGCGGGGAGACCCAGTACTTC
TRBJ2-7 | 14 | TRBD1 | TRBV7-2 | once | CASSLDRGRYEQYF | TGTGCCAGCAGCTTAGACAGGGGGCGTTACGAGCAGTACTTC
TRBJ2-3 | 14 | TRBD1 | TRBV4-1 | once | CASSQGTGTDTQYF | TGCGCCAGCAGCCAAGGGACAGGGACAGATACGCAGTATTTT
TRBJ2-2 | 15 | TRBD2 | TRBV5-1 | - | CASSLGLAGAGELFF | TGCGCCAGCAGCTTGGGGCTAGCGGGAGCCGGGGAGCTGTTTTTT
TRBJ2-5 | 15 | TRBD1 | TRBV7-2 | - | CASSLERTGGKTQYF | TGTGCCAGCAGCTTAGAAAGGACAGGGGGAAAGACCCAGTACTTC
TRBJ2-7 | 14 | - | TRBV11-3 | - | CASSTGSVGYEQYF | TGTGCCAGCAGCACAGGGTCTGTGGGCTACGAGCAGTACTTC
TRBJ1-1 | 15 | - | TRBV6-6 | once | CASSYRLSVNTEAFF | TGTGCCAGCAGTTACAGGCTTTCGGTGAACACTGAAGCTTTCTTT
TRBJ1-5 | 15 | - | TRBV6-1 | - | CASNFESGGNQPQHF | TGTGCCAGCAACTTTGAGTCGGGTGGCAATCAGCCCCAGCATTTT
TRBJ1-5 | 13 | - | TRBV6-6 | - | CASSYSSALRWHF | TGTGCCAGCAGTTACTCGAGTGCGTTACGTTGGCATTTT
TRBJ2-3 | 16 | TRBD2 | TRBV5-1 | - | CASSGPAGGTTDTQYF | TGCGCCAGCAGCGGACCGGCGGGGGGGACCACAGATACGCAGTATTTT
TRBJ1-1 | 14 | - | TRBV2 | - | CASSVRELRTEAFF | TGTGCCAGCAGTGTACGGGAACTCAGGACTGAAGCTTTCTTT
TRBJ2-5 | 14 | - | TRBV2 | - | CASGLLGSGETQYF | TGTGCCAGCGGGCTGCTAGGGAGCGGTGAGACCCAGTACTTC
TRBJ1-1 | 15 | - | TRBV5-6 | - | CASSLGGQGGTEAFF | TGTGCCAGCAGCTTGGGCGGCCAGGGAGGGACTGAAGCTTTCTTT
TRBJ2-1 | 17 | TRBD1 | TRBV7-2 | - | CASSLPRQGVSYNEQFF | TGTGCCAGCAGCTTACCCAGACAGGGTGTCTCCTACAATGAGCAGTTCTTC
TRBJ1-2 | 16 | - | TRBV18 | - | CASSPRVEHSNYGYTF | TGTGCCAGCTCACCCCGGGTCGAGCACTCTAACTATGGCTACACCTTC
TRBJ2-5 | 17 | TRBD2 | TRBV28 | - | CASSPPGISGSGETQYF | TGTGCCAGCAGCCCCCCGGGGATCAGCGGGAGCGGGGAGACCCAGTACTTC
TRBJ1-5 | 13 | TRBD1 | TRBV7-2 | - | CASSRQGNQPQHF | TGTGCCAGCAGTCGACAGGGGAATCAGCCCCAGCATTTT
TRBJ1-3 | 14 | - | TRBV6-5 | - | CASSSVLSGNTIYF | TGTGCCAGCAGTTCGGTACTATCAGGAAACACCATATATTTT
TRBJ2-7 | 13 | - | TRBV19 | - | CASSPTDFYEQYF | TGTGCCAGTAGCCCGACCGATTTCTACGAGCAGTACTTC
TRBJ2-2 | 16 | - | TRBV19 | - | CASSSRTVVWAGELFF | TGTGCCAGTAGTTCTCGTACGGTCGTATGGGCCGGGGAGCTGTTTTTT
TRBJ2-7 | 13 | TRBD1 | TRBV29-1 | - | CSASGQGVYEQYF | TGCAGCGCGTCGGGACAGGGGGTCTACGAGCAGTACTTC
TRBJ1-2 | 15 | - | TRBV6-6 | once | CASSSVRGRIYGYTF | TGTGCCAGCAGTTCCGTCCGAGGGAGGATTTATGGCTACACCTTC
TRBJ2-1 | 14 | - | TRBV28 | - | CASLKETGYNEQFF | TGTGCCAGCTTGAAGGAGACAGGCTACAATGAGCAGTTCTTC
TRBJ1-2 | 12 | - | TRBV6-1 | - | CASSERLLPYTF | TGTGCCAGCAGCGAACGGCTTCTCCCCTACACCTTC
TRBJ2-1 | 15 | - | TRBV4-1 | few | CASSRGAYPTNEQFF | TGCGCCAGCAGCCGAGGGGCTTATCCAACGAATGAGCAGTTCTTC
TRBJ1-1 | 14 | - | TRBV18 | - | CASSPRDKNTEAFF | TGTGCCAGCTCACCACGAGACAAGAACACTGAAGCTTTCTTT
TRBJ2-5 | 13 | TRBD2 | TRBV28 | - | CASVTGGAETQYF | TGTGCCAGCGTGACGGGGGGGGCAGAGACCCAGTACTTC
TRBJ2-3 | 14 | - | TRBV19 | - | CASSPRQATDTQYF | TGTGCCAGTAGTCCTCGACAGGCAACAGATACGCAGTATTTT
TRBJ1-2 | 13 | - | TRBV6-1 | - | CASSERGIYGYTF | TGTGCCAGCAGTGAAAGGGGTATCTATGGCTACACCTTC
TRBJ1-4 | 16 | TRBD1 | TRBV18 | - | CASSLAGTGGNEKLFF | TGTGCCAGCTCACTAGCCGGGACAGGGGGGAACGAAAAACTGTTTTTT
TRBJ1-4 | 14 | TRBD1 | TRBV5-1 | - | CASSYNRGNEKLFF | TGCGCCAGCAGCTATAACAGGGGAAATGAAAAACTGTTTTTT